A single sample is the source of the 20 T cell receptor beta chains below, sequenced in a study of T cell responses to AZD1222 COVID-19 vaccine. Sequenced by immunoSEQ multiplex PCR; TCRdb stores in-frame clones only, minus some. Of under 200,000 clones in the sample, around 94% are singletons; the top ten hold around 0.66%. The sequences come from peripheral blood, collected on day 0 of AZD1222 vaccination. The receptors originated from an adult in good health.

The V and J genes are TRBV9 and TRBJ2-2, with D hard to call. Trimming pared 4 bases from V and 7 bases from J, leaving 11 bases between. This CDR3 region has 13 residues. The germline V gene has CDR1 SGDLS and CDR2 YYNGEE. CDR3 residues: CASSSQGSGELFF. The CDR3 nucleotides read TGTGCCAGCAGCTCTCAAGGTAGCGGGGAGCTGTTTTTT.

The rearrangement links TRBV30 to TRBJ1-2; no definite D call. V was cut by 5 bases and J by 8 bases, with 6 bases left in between. CDR1 is GTSNPN and CDR2 is SVGIG in the germline V gene (reference sequence). The CDR3 spans 9 residues. The CDR3 DNA sequence: TGTGCCTGGGGGGAGGGCTACACCTTC. The encoded protein is CAWGEGYTF.

This chain uses TRBV5-1 with TRBJ2-4, with a possible D match to TRBD2 (5 bases). Per the germline V gene, CDR1 is SGHRS and CDR2 is YFSETQ. This CDR3 is 18 amino acids long. Trimming stripped 2 bases from V and 2 bases from J, with 20 bases between. Written as DNA, the CDR3 is TGCGCCAGCAGCTTTTTAGGGAGTTCTGCCGGATCCAAAAACATTCAGTACTTC. This codes for CASSFLGSSAGSKNIQYF. The full variable domain, its missing parts supplied by reference TRBV5-1 and TRBJ2-4, is KAGVTQTPRYLIKTRGQQVTLSCSPISGHRSVSWYQQTPGQGLQFLFEYFSETQRNKGNFPGRFSGRQFSNSRSEMNVSTLELGDSALYLCASSFLGSSAGSKNIQYFGAGTRLSVL.

The chain has TRBV7-6 and TRBJ1-1; no firm D call. This CDR3 has 14 amino acids. V was trimmed by 1 base and J by 1 base, leaving 7 bases between them. Germline-derived CDR1 and CDR2 are SGHVS and FNYEAQ. In DNA, the CDR3 is TGTGCCAGCAGCTTAGGCCCAACGAACACTGAAGCTTTCTTT. The encoded protein is CASSLGPTNTEAFF. Variable domain in full (rest from reference TRBV7-6 and TRBJ1-1): GAGVSQSPRYKVTKRGQDVALRCDPISGHVSLYWYRQALGQGPEFLTYFNYEAQQDKSGLPNDRFSAERPEGSISTLTIQRTEQRDSAMYRCASSLGPTNTEAFFGQGTRLTVV.

J is TRBJ1-5 and V is TRBV20-1; D gene uncertain. The CDR3 sequence is 10 residues long. V was cut by 7 bases and J by 10 bases, with 11 bases left in between. Germline V gene data show CDR1 as DFQATT and CDR2 as SNEGSKA (reference sequence). The CDR3 reads CSVAGPPQHF. The CDR3 DNA sequence: TGCAGTGTCGCGGGCCCACCCCAGCATTTT.

The gene calls are TRBV19 and TRBJ2-2; D is possibly TRBD2 (6 bases). The germline V and J ends were trimmed by 6 bases and 4 bases, with 12 bases remaining between them. The CDR3 covers 14 residues. Germline V gives CDR1 LNHDA, CDR2 SQIVND (reference sequence). Here the CDR3 reads CASRDAGSTGELFF. DNA of the CDR3: TGTGCCAGTAGGGACGCGGGATCCACCGGGGAGCTGTTTTTT.

The chain recombines TRBV28 with TRBJ2-5, with no clear D. Trimming took 3 bases from V and 5 from J, leaving 4 bases between them. Germline CDR1 is MDHEN and CDR2 is SYDVKM. The CDR3 contains 11 residues. CDR3 in DNA: TGTGCCAGCAGTTTTGGGGAGACCCAGTACTTC. This gives the protein CASSFGETQYF. The full variable domain, rest sourced from reference TRBV28 and TRBJ2-5, is DVKVTQSSRYLVKRTGEKVFLECVQDMDHENMFWYRQDPGLGLRLIYFSYDVKMKEKGDIPEGYSVSREKKERFSLILESASTNQTSMYLCASSFGETQYFGPGTRLLVL.

The chain joins TRBV7-9 to TRBJ2-5, with 7 positions matching TRBD2. CDR1 and CDR2 from the germline V gene are SEHNR and FQNEAQ (reference sequence). Germline trimming cut 6 bases from V and 2 bases from J; bases unmatched to any gene: 9. The length of the CDR3 is 15 residues. DNA of the CDR3: TGTGCCAGCAGTACCCTGGGACTAACGCAAGAGACCCAGTACTTC. This gives the protein CASSTLGLTQETQYF. Using reference TRBV7-9 and TRBJ2-5 for the parts outside the CDR3, the full variable domain is DTGVSQNPRHKITKRGQNVTFRCDPISEHNRLYWYRQTLGQGPEFLTYFQNEAQLEKSRLLSDRFSAERPKGSFSTLEIQRTEQGDSAMYLCASSTLGLTQETQYFGPGTRLLVL.

This clone has more than one count but fewer than ten. The chain carries TRBV3-1 (or the pseudogene TRBV3-2) and TRBJ1-3; D is uncertain. Trimming stripped 4 bases from V and 3 bases from J, with 22 bases between. CDR1 LGHDT and CDR2 YNNKEL come from the germline V gene (reference sequence). The CDR3 is 18 residues long. The DNA for the CDR3 is TGTGCCAGCAGCCCCCAGAGGGTTTCCGGTTCGGGTGGAAACACCATATATTTT. Its protein is CASSPQRVSGSGGNTIYF.

The V and J genes are TRBV3-1 (or the pseudogene TRBV3-2) and TRBJ1-2; 7 nucleotides match TRBD1. The junction had 6 bases not matched to a gene; V was cut back by 3 bases and J by 2 bases. This CDR3 is 15 amino acids long. Germline CDR1 reads LGHDT; CDR2 reads YNNKEL (reference sequence). The CDR3 DNA reads as TGTGCCAGCAGCCAGGTACCCAGGGGGAACTATGGCTACACCTTC. Its protein product is CASSQVPRGNYGYTF.

The chain couples TRBV19 to TRBJ1-1; TRBD1 matches 7 bases. This CDR3 spans 15 amino acids. The germline V gene has CDR1 LNHDA and CDR2 SQIVND (reference sequence). After removal of 3 bases from V and 0 bases from J, the junction contained 4 bases not matched to a gene. CDR3 protein: CASSMTGIMNTEAFF. CDR3 in DNA: TGTGCCAGTAGTATGACAGGGATAATGAACACTGAAGCTTTCTTT.

The chain uses TRBV3-1 (or the pseudogene TRBV3-2) and TRBJ2-1; the D is unclear. The germline V and J ends were trimmed by 5 bases and 5 bases, with 19 bases remaining between them. Germline V gene sequence: CDR1 LGHDT, CDR2 YNNKEL (reference sequence). The CDR3 is 16 amino acids. The CDR3 DNA sequence: TGTGCCAGCAGCACGTTAGATCCCCATTCCGACAATGAGCAGTTCTTC. It translates to CASSTLDPHSDNEQFF.

The chain links TRBV2 to TRBJ1-5; D is ambiguous. Germline loops: CDR1 SNHLY, CDR2 FYNNEI. The germline V and J ends were trimmed by 4 bases and 9 bases, with 13 bases remaining between them. This CDR3 has 13 amino acids. DNA for the CDR3: TGTGCCAGCAGTGCGAGAGGTGGTCGGCCCCAGCATTTT. Translating it yields CASSARGGRPQHF.

Here the CDR3 DNA reads TGTGCCAGCAGCCCCTCAGGGTCACCCCTCCACTTT. Its protein product is CASSPSGSPLHF. The chain is built from TRBV7-8 and TRBJ1-6; perhaps TRBD1 as D (5 bases). There are 12 residues in the CDR3. Germline loops: CDR1 SGHVS, CDR2 FQNEAQ. Trimming pared 5 bases from V and 10 bases from J, leaving 9 bases between.

The chain links TRBV5-5 to TRBJ1-5; D is undetermined. Trimming shortened V by 2 bases and J by 4 bases, and 16 bases separated the two germline ends. The CDR3 has 16 amino acids. The germline gives CDR1 SGHKS, CDR2 YYEKEE (reference sequence). The chain's CDR3 is CASSLYGPQRNQPQHF. The CDR3 DNA reads as TGTGCCAGCAGCTTATATGGGCCCCAGCGGAATCAGCCCCAGCATTTT.

J is TRBJ1-2 and V is TRBV28; D not resolved. The CDR3 covers 14 residues. V lost 3 bases and J 0 bases, leaving 8 bases between the germline ends. Germline V gene data show CDR1 as MDHEN and CDR2 as SYDVKM. The CDR3 sequence is CASSFGQANYGYTF. The CDR3 DNA reads as TGTGCCAGCAGTTTTGGGCAAGCTAACTATGGCTACACCTTC.

The rearrangement links TRBV6-6 to TRBJ2-1; 10 nucleotides align to TRBD2. The CDR3 has 16 amino acids. The germline gives CDR1 MNHNY, CDR2 SVGAGI (reference sequence). With 7 bases clipped from V and 10 bases from J, the junction kept 16 bases outside the gene matches. CDR3: CASTPKGASGSDEQFF. CDR3 DNA: TGTGCCAGCACTCCAAAGGGGGCTAGCGGGAGTGACGAGCAGTTCTTC.

The V gene is TRBV4-1, the J gene TRBJ2-3; D gene ambiguous. This CDR3 spans 14 amino acids. Trimming cost V 1 base and J 6 bases, with 11 bases left between them. Germline CDR1 MGHRA, CDR2 YSYEKL. CDR3 sequence: CASSQAVVLDTQYF. CDR3 coding DNA: TGCGCCAGCAGCCAAGCTGTAGTCCTGGATACGCAGTATTTT.

This chain uses TRBV15 with TRBJ1-2; TRBD1 is a possible D gene (5 bases). Germline V gene lookup returns CDR1 LNHNV and CDR2 YYDKDF (reference sequence). Trimming stripped 3 bases from V and 11 bases from J, with 22 bases between. The CDR3 consists of 15 residues. CDR3: CATSRATAGIYAYTF. CDR3 nucleotide sequence: TGTGCCACCAGCAGGGCCACAGCAGGGATTTACGCTTACACCTTC.

The chain combines TRBV6-5 with TRBJ1-6; 9 bases are a match to TRBD1. With 9 bases clipped from V and 8 bases from J, the junction kept 5 bases outside the gene matches. The CDR3 is 13 amino acids. Germline lookup yields CDR1 MNHEY and CDR2 SVGAGI. CDR3 nucleotide sequence: TGTGCCAGTGGGGACAGGGCTTATTCACCCCTCCACTTT. Translated: CASGDRAYSPLHF.